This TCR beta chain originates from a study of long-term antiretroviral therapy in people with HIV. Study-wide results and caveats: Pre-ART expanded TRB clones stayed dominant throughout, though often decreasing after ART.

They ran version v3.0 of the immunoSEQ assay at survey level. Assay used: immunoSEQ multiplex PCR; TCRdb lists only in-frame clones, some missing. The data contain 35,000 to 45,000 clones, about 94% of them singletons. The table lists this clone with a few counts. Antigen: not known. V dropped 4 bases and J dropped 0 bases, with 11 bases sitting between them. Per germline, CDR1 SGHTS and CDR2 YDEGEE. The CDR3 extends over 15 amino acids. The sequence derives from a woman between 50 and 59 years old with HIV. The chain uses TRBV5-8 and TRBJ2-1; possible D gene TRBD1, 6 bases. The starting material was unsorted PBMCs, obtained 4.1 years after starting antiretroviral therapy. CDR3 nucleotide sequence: TGTGCCAGCAGCGCGAGGGGGAACTCCTACAATGAGCAGTTCTTC. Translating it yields CASSARGNSYNEQFF.